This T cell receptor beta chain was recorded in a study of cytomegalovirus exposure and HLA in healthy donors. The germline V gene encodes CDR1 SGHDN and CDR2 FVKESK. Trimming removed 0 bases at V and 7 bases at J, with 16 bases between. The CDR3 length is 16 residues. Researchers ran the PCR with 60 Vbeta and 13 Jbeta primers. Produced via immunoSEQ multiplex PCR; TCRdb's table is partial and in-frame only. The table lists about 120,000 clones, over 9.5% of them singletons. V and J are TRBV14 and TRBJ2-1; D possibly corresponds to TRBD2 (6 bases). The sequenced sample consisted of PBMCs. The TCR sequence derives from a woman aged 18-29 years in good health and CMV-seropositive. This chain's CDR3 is CASSQESGRTENEQFF. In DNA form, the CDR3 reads TGTGCCAGCAGCCAAGAAAGTGGGAGGACGGAGAATGAGCAGTTCTTC.